The subject of this entry is one T cell receptor beta chain. TCRdb's copy holds only in-frame clones and misses some; the assay was immunoSEQ multiplex PCR. This repertoire shows some 200,000 clones, nearly 80% found once; its top ten account for roughly an eighth. The entry originates in a study of cytotoxic CD8 clonotypes in ibrutinib-treated CLL. Study background: Partial responders around 24, complete 2; roughly 12 progressed and about 14 stayed in remission by median roughly 68 months. Mean productive templates were about 250,000; mean productive rearrangements were around 90,000.

The V and J ends lost 6 bases and 8 bases, in that order; junction bases with no gene match: 8. There are 13 residues in the CDR3. Germline CDR1 reads MNHEY; CDR2 reads SVGAGI. The rearrangement links TRBV6-5 to TRBJ1-2, with TRBD1 identical over 8 bases. Source: PBMCs, taken after 12 months of ibrutinib treatment. The clonotype comes from a human donor with chronic lymphocytic leukemia. In nucleotides, the CDR3 is TGTGCCAGCAGCTATCAGGGGGCGTGGGGCTACACCTTC. Amino acid sequence: CASSYQGAWGYTF.